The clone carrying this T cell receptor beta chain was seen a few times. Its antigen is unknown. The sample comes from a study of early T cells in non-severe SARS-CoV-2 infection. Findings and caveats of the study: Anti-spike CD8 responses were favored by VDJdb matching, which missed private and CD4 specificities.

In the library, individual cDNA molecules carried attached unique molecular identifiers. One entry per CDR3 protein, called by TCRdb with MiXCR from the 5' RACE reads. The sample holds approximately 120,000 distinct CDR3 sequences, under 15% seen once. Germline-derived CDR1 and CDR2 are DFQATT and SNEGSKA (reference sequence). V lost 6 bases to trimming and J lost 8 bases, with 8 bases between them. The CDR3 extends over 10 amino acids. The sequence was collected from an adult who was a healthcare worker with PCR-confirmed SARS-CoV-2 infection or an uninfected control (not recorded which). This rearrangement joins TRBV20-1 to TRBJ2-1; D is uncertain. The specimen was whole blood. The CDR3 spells CSARPHEQFF. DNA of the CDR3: TGCAGTGCCCGCCCCCATGAGCAGTTCTTC.